This T cell receptor (beta chain) was retrieved from a study of blood T cell repertoires in COVID-19. The V and J ends lost 8 bases and 3 bases respectively, with 13 bases between them. The CDR3 runs 13 residues. Germline values: CDR1 SEHNR, CDR2 FQNEAQ (reference sequence). In the authors' workflow: Amplifying reference gene primers gave estimates of nucleated cell counts. TCRdb's copy holds only in-frame clones and misses some; the assay was immunoSEQ multiplex PCR. V, J and clone size reflect that table, while D and trimming were determined from the DNA. The table has some 260,000 clones, around nine tenths seen once; the top ten hold under 2.5%. Participant-reported clinical history was the basis for cohort assignment.

The gene calls are TRBV7-9 and TRBJ1-2; D may be TRBD1 (6 bases). This sequence was found in a woman younger than 35 who had recovered from COVID-19. The specimen was PBMCs or T cells enriched from blood (not recorded which). The CDR3 nucleotides are TGTGCCAGCTCTTGGGGGGGCGACTATGGCTACACCTTC. Translated: CASSWGGDYGYTF.